The table lists the clone carrying this T cell receptor beta chain with a few counts. Its cognate antigen is unknown. Germline V gene sequence: CDR1 SGHTA, CDR2 FQGNSA. V gave up 3 bases and J gave up 8 bases; unmatched junction bases: 5. The length of the CDR3 is 14 residues. This PCR relied on a set of 60 Vbeta primers and 13 Jbeta primers. Clones were read by immunoSEQ multiplex PCR, and TCRdb kept only the in-frame ones, dropping some. The table shows around 72,000 clones, with 65% to 70% occurring only once. The data were taken from a study of cytomegalovirus exposure and HLA in healthy donors. On the study more broadly: A prior analysis found fewer than 120 million unique TCR beta sequences from around 200 million T cells. Study-level results: Other equally common chains were less clonally expanded than HLA-associated TCR beta chains, a later analysis showed. Previous analysis showed most TCR beta V segments were productive about 87% or about 30% of the time.

The receptor was derived from a middle-aged man in good health and CMV-seropositive. Sequencing was carried out using PBMCs. V usage is TRBV7-2 and J usage is TRBJ2-2, with TRBD1 identical over 8 bases. The CDR3 here is CASSFTGGTGELFF. The CDR3 nucleotides are TGTGCCAGCAGCTTTACAGGGGGGACTGGGGAGCTGTTTTTT.